The 8 T cell receptor beta chains below were found in one sample sequenced in a study of response to subunit inactivated influenza vaccine. A single record per CDR3 protein comes from TCRdb applying MiXCR to the RT-PCR reads. The repertoire holds some 570,000 distinct CDR3 sequences, with around 10% as singletons. Separately, the same data were catalogued under a study of T cells expressing NK-cell markers. That work states: As the method of synthesis, 5'RACE template switching with UMIs yielded TCR beta cDNA.

This material consisted of PBMCs from blood, taken on the day of vaccination. These receptors originate from a man aged 50 to 60 who received an inactivated influenza vaccine.

The V and J genes are TRBV4-3 and TRBJ2-1; D assignment may be TRBD1 or TRBD2 (5 bases each). Germline CDR1 is LGHNA and CDR2 is YSLEER. Trimming took 0 bases from V and 9 from J, leaving 12 bases between them. The CDR3 length is 14 residues. The CDR3 bases are TGCGCCAGCAGCCAAGAAGTAGGGGCGGGTGAGCAGTTCTTC. It is translated as CASSQEVGAGEQFF.

This clonotype has only a few counts. The rearrangement joins TRBV6-1 to TRBJ2-3; 7 positions match TRBD2. The CDR3 spans 14 residues. Germline V gene data show CDR1 as MNHNS and CDR2 as SASEGT. With V trimmed by 7 bases and J by 4 bases, 8 bases remained unmatched. In DNA, the CDR3 is TGTGCCAGCACTCGGACTAGTGGCGCAGATACGCAGTATTTT. Translation: CASTRTSGADTQYF.

This clonotype was counted between two and nine times. This chain connects TRBV28 to TRBJ1-1; 7 positions agree with TRBD1. The germline CDR1 and CDR2 sequences are MDHEN and SYDVKM. CDR3 size: 13 residues. Trimming took 7 bases from V and 6 from J; bases not matched to a gene: 8. CDR3 amino acids: CASTDRANAEAFF. The DNA of the CDR3 is TGTGCCAGCACAGACAGGGCTAACGCTGAAGCTTTCTTT. Together with reference TRBV28 and TRBJ1-1, the CDR3 gives the full variable domain: DVKVTQSSRYLVKRTGEKVFLECVQDMDHENMFWYRQDPGLGLRLIYFSYDVKMKEKGDIPEGYSVSREKKERFSLILESASTNQTSMYLCASTDRANAEAFFGQGTRLTVV.

The chain recombines TRBV27 with TRBJ1-5; D possibly corresponds to TRBD1 (5 bases). Germline V lookup: CDR1 MNHEY, CDR2 SMNVEV (reference sequence). The CDR3 extends over 15 amino acids. V shed 2 bases and J shed 7 bases, with 15 bases lying between them. The CDR3 protein is CASSLGRGPWQPQHF. The CDR3 DNA is TGTGCCAGCAGTTTAGGGAGGGGACCGTGGCAGCCCCAGCATTTT.

The V and J genes are TRBV6-5 and TRBJ2-7; 7 nucleotides match TRBD1. There are 15 residues in the CDR3. V was pared by 2 bases and J by 8 bases, with 12 bases of the junction left unmatched. Germline CDR1 is MNHEY and CDR2 is SVGAGI. CDR3: CASSYGQGVSHQQYF. The CDR3 region has the DNA TGTGCCAGCAGTTACGGGCAGGGGGTATCCCACCAGCAGTACTTC.

At least ten counts were recorded for this clonotype. The chain links TRBV28 to TRBJ2-1; possible D gene TRBD2, 6 bases. The CDR3 sequence is 12 residues long. Germline loops: CDR1 MDHEN, CDR2 SYDVKM. Trimming removed 2 bases at V and 9 bases at J, with 8 bases between. The CDR3 DNA reads as TGTGCCAGCAGTTTAGCGGGAAGTGAGCAGTTCTTC. This sequence encodes CASSLAGSEQFF.

This clonotype was counted between two and nine times. This chain uses TRBV11-1 with TRBJ2-3, with D possibly being TRBD1 (5 bases). Trimming pared 5 bases from V and 6 bases from J, leaving 18 bases between. CDR3 length: 15 amino acids. The germline CDR1 and CDR2 sequences are SGHAT and FQDESV (reference sequence). Written as DNA, the CDR3 is TGTGCCAGCAGCCTCCGACCCGCAGGGATGGATACGCAGTATTTT. It translates to CASSLRPAGMDTQYF.

This clonotype was observed a handful of times. The chain links TRBV28 to TRBJ1-1, with 7 bases aligning to TRBD1. Germline values: CDR1 MDHEN, CDR2 SYDVKM. This CDR3 spans 15 amino acids. V lost 5 bases and J lost 0; bases outside the gene matches: 6. The CDR3 here is CASSIGTDLNTEAFF. In nucleotides, the CDR3 is TGTGCCAGCAGTATAGGGACAGACTTGAACACTGAAGCTTTCTTT.